This TCR beta chain came from a study of cytotoxic CD8 clonotypes in ibrutinib-treated CLL. Study-level findings and limits: Sustained-remission and progressing patients diverged in sampling times.

Sequencing used immunoSEQ multiplex PCR; TCRdb keeps in-frame clones, though not all of them. The sample consists of around 70,000 clones, about two thirds of them appearing once. With respect to this clone: Its antigen remains unknown.

Germline-derived CDR1 and CDR2 are MNHEY and SMNVEV (reference sequence). This CDR3 spans 19 amino acids. V lost 2 bases and J 1 base, leaving 18 bases between the germline ends. The receptor was derived from a human donor with chronic lymphocytic leukemia. The rearrangement joins TRBV27 to TRBJ1-6, with a weak D call TRBD1 (5 bases). Sequencing used PBMCs, obtained after 12 months of ibrutinib treatment. This CDR3 is CASSLRVVGGSSYNSPLHF. The CDR3 DNA is TGTGCCAGCAGTTTAAGGGTGGTGGGGGGGAGTTCCTATAATTCACCCCTCCACTTT.